The T cell receptor (beta chain) described here comes from a study of cytomegalovirus exposure and HLA in healthy donors. Overall study context: Among the approximately 370 donors who were genotyped, approximately 83% fell in the genetic ancestry cluster that is associated with self-reported Caucasian donors. Study results and caveats: A later look showed TCR association rates differing by HLA locus, highest for DRB1 and lowest for HLA-C. A link between a missense DCLRE1C variant and TCR beta V- and J-gene trimming emerged from a later analysis. The authors listed over 150 TCR beta chains as cytomegalovirus-associated.

This clone turned up a few times. Its antigen is undetermined. With 60 Vbeta and 13 Jbeta primers, the PCR was carried out. This table comes from immunoSEQ multiplex PCR, and its TCRdb copy is limited to in-frame clones, with some not included. The repertoire consists of approximately 110,000 clones, with just under 75% occurring once and the leading ten covering 4% to 5.5%. Specimen: PBMCs. The TCR was taken from a man aged 55 to 70 in good health and CMV-seropositive.

CDR3 sequence reads: CASSLDWGGRAFF. DNA for the CDR3: TGTGCCAGCAGCTTAGATTGGGGGGGGAGAGCTTTCTTT. This chain uses TRBV7-2 with TRBJ1-1, with D maybe TRBD1 (5 bases). This CDR3 spans 13 amino acids. The germline gives CDR1 SGHTA, CDR2 FQGNSA. V was shortened by 1 base and J by 10 bases, with 13 bases between the two germline ends. Looking up the rest from reference TRBV7-2 and TRBJ1-1 gives the full variable domain: GAGVSQSPSNKVTEKGKDVELRCDPISGHTALYWYRQSLGQGLEFLIYFQGNSAPDKSGLPSDRFSAERTGGSVSTLTIQRTQQEDSAVYLCASSLDWGGRAFFGQGTRLTVV.